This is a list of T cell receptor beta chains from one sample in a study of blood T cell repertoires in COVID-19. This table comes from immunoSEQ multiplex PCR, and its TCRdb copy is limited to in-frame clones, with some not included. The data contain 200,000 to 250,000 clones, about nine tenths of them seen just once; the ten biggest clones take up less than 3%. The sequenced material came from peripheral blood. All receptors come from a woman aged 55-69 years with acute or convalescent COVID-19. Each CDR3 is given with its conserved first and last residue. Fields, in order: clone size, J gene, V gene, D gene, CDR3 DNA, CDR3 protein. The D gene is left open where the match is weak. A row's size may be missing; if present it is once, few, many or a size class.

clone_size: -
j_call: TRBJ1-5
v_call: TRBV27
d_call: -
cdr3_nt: TGTGCCAGCAGTCAGGGGTATAGCAATCAGCCCCAGCATTTT
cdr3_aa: CASSQGYSNQPQHF

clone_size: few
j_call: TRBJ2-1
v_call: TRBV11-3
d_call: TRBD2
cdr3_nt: TGTGCCAGCAGCTTAACTAGCGGGGGGGCTGGTGAGCAGTTCTTC
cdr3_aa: CASSLTSGGAGEQFF

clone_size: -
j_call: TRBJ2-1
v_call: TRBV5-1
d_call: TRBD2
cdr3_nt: TGCGCCAGCAGTCCACCGGGACTAGCGGCCTACAATGAGCAGTTCTTC
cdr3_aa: CASSPPGLAAYNEQFF

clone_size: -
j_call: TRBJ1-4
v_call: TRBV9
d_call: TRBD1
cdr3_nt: TGTGCCAGCAGCGTAGATCGAGGACAGGCTGAAAAACTGTTTTTT
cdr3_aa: CASSVDRGQAEKLFF

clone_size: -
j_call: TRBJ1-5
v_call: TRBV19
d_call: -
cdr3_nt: TGTGCCAGTAGTATGACTGGGGCAGGGATGAATAGCAATCAGCCCCAGCATTTT
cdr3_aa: CASSMTGAGMNSNQPQHF

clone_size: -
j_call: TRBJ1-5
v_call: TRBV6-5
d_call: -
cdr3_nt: TGTGCCAGCAGTTACGACGGGAATCAGCCCCAGCATTTT
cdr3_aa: CASSYDGNQPQHF

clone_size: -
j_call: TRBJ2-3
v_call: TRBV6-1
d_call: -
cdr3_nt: TGTGCCAGCAGTGAATGGGGTCAGCGGAGCACAGATACGCAGTATTTT
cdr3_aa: CASSEWGQRSTDTQYF

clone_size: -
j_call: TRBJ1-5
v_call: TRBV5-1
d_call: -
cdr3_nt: TGCGCCAGCAGCCCGACACCGGGGAGCAATCAGCCCCAGCATTTT
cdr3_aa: CASSPTPGSNQPQHF

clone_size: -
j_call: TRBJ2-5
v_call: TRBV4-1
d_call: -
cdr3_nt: TGCGCCAGCAGCCCCCCGGCGCGGGGCGCGGAGACCCAGTACTTC
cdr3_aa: CASSPPARGAETQYF

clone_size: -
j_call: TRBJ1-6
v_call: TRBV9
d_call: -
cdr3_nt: TGTGCCAGCAGTCTCCGGACAGCTAATTCACCCCTCCACTTT
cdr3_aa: CASSLRTANSPLHF

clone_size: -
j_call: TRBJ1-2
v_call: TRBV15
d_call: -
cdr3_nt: TGTGCCACCAGCAGGCTACCTAACTATGGCTACACCTTC
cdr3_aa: CATSRLPNYGYTF

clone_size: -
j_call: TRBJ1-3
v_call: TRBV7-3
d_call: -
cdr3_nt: TGTGCCAGCAGCTTGGGGCCTGGAAACACCATATATTTT
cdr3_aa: CASSLGPGNTIYF

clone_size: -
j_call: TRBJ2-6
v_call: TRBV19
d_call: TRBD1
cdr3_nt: TGTGCCAGTCGGACAGGGAGCTCTGGGGCCAACGTCCTGACTTTC
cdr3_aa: CASRTGSSGANVLTF

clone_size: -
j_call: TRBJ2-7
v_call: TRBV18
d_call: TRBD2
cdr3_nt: TGTGCCAGCTCACCACCGGTAGCGGGAGGCCTCTCCTACGAGCAGTACTTC
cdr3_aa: CASSPPVAGGLSYEQYF

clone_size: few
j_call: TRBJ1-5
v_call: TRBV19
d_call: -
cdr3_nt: TGTGCCAGTAGTATGCGGGGGGCAGAAGGGCAGCCCCAGCATTTT
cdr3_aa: CASSMRGAEGQPQHF

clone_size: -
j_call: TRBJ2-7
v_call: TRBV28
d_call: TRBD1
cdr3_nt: TGTGCCAGCAGTTTACTGACAGGGGACTACGAGCAGTACTTC
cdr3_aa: CASSLLTGDYEQYF

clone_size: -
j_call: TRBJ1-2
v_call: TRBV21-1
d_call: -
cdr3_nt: TGTGCCAGCAGCAAAGGAGGGGGCGACAGATACGTTGGCTACACCTTC
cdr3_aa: CASSKGGGDRYVGYTF

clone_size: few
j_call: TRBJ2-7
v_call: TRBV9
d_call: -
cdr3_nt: TGTGCCAGCAGCGTAGGAACAGGTTCCAGCTCCTACGAGCAGTACTTC
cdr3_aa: CASSVGTGSSSYEQYF

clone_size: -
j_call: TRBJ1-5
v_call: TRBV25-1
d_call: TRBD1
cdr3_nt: TGTGCCAGCAGTGAAAGGGGGCAGGAACCCCAGCATTTT
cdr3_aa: CASSERGQEPQHF

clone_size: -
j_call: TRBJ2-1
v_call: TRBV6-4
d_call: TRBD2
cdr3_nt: TGTGCCAGCAGTGGATACGGGACTACCCCTAGGAATGAGCAGTTCTTC
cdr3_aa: CASSGYGTTPRNEQFF

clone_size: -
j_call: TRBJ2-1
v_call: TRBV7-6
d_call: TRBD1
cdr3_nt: TGTGCCAGCAGCTTAGCGGGGACAGGGTTGGGTGAGCAGTTCTTC
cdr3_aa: CASSLAGTGLGEQFF

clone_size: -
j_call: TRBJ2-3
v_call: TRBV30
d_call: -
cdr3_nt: TGTGCCTGGAGTACATCGTTCCGGGGGGCATACCCAGATACGCAGTATTTT
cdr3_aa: CAWSTSFRGAYPDTQYF

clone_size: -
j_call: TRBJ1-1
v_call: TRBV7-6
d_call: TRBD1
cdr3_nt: TGTGCCAGCAGCTTAGGTTGGGGGACAGGAAACACTGAAGCTTTCTTT
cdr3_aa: CASSLGWGTGNTEAFF